This T cell receptor beta chain was observed in a study of tumor-infiltrating lymphocytes in primary liver carcinoma. RNA was extracted from whole blood without cell sorting, alongside germline DNA. Notes on this clonotype: Since a much larger clone is just one base distant, this may be a read error.

Per the germline V gene, CDR1 is SQVTM and CDR2 is ANQGSEA. There are 11 residues in the CDR3. The investigators made TCR beta cDNA from about 500 ng total RNA, using a constant-region primer. Libraries of TCR beta came from three nested multiplex PCR rounds with slightly modified ARM-PCR. Each of the first two PCR rounds ran approximately 11 cycles with TRBV1-TRBV30 forward and C-beta reverse primers. Using its own MiXCR run on the multiplex PCR reads, TCRdb lists one record per CDR3 protein. Among approximately 330,000 distinct CDR3 sequences listed, 65% were seen once. Material for sequencing was peripheral blood. This receptor was taken from a man aged 40-49 years with primary liver carcinoma and hepatitis B virus infection. J is TRBJ2-1 and V is TRBV29-1, with a possible D match to TRBD2 (6 bases). CDR3 loop: CRGWVAAEQFF. The CDR3 region has the DNA TGCAGAGGTTGGGTAGCGGCGGAGCAGTTCTTC.